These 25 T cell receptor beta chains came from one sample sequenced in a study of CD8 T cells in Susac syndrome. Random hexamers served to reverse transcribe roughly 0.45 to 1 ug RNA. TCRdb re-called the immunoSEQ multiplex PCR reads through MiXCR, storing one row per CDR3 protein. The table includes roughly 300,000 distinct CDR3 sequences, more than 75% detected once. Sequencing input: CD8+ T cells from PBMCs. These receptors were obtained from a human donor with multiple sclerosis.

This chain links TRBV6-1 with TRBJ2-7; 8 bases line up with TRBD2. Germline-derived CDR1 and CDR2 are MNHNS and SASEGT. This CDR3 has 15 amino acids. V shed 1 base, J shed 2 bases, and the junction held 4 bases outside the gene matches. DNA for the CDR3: TGTGCCAGCAGTGAAGAGCGGGAGTCAACCTACGAGCAGTACTTC. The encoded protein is CASSEERESTYEQYF.

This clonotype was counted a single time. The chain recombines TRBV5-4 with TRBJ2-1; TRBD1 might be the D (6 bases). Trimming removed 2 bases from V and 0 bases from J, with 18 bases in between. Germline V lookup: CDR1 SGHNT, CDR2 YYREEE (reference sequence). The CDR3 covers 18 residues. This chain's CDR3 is CASSLGQGLPSSYNEQFF. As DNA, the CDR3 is TGTGCCAGCAGCTTAGGGCAGGGGCTACCCTCCTCCTACAATGAGCAGTTCTTC.

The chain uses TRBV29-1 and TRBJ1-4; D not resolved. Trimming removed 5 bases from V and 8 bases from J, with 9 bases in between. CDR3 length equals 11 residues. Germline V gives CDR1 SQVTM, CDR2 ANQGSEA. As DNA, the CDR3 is TGCAGCGTTTGGGCCGAAGAAAAACTGTTTTTT. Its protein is CSVWAEEKLFF.

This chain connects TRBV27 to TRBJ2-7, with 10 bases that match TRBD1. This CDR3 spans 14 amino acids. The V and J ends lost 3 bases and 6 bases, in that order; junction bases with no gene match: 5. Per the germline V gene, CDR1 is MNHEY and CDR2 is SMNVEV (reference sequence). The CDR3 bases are TGTGCCAGCAGTTTTGTTGGGACAGGGGTCGAGCAGTACTTC. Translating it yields CASSFVGTGVEQYF.

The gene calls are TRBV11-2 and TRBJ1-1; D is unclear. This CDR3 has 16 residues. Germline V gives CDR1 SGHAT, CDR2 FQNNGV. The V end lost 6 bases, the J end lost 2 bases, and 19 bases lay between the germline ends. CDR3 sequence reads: CASSAEEMGLNTEAFF. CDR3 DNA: TGTGCCAGCAGTGCGGAAGAAATGGGGTTAAACACTGAAGCTTTCTTT.

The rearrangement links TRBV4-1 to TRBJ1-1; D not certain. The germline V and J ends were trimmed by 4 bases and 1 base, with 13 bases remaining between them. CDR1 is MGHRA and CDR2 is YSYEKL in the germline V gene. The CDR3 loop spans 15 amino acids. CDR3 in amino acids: CASSREQAANTEAFF. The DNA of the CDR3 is TGCGCCAGCAGCCGAGAGCAGGCGGCGAACACTGAAGCTTTCTTT.

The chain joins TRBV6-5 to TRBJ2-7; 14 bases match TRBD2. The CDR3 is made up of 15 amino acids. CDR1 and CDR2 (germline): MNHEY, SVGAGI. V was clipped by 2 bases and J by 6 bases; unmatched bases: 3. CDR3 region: CASSYLGTSGGEQYF. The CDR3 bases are TGTGCCAGCAGTTACCTTGGGACTAGCGGGGGCGAGCAGTACTTC.

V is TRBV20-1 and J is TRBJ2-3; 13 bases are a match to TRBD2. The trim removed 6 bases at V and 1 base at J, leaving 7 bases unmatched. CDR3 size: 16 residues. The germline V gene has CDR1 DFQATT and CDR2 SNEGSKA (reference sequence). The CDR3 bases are TGCAGTGCCAGGACTAGCGGGAGCGTGGGCACAGATACGCAGTATTTT. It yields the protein CSARTSGSVGTDTQYF.

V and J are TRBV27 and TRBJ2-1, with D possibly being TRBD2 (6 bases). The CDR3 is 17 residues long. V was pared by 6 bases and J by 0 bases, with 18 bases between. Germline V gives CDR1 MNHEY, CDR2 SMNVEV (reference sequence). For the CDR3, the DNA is TGTGCCAGCAGCCCACCTGCGGGGAGGAGCTCCTACAATGAGCAGTTCTTC. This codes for CASSPPAGRSSYNEQFF.

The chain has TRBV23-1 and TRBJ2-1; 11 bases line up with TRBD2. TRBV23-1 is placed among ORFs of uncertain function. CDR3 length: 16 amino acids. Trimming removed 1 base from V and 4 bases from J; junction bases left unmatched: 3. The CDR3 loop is CASSQLAGGPYNEQFF. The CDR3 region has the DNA TGCGCCAGCAGTCAATTAGCGGGAGGGCCGTACAATGAGCAGTTCTTC.

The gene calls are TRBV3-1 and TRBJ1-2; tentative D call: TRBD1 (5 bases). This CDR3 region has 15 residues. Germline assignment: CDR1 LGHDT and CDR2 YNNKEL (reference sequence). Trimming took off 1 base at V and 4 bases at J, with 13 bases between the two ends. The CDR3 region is CASSQVGVGGYGYTF. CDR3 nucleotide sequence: TGTGCCAGCAGCCAAGTTGGGGTCGGGGGCTATGGCTACACCTTC.

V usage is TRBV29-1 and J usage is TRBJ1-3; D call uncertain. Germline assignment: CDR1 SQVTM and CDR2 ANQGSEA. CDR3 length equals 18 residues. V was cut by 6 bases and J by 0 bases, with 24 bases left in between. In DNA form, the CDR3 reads TGCAGCGTCCTCAAAGGAGACTCCGTGAGGTCCTCTGGAAACACCATATATTTT. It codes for CSVLKGDSVRSSGNTIYF.

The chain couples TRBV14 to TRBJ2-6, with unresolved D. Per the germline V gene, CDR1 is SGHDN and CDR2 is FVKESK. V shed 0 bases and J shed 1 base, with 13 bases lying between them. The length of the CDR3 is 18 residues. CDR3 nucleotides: TGTGCCAGCAGCCAAGATCCGATTATCGGATCTGGGGCCAACGTCCTGACTTTC. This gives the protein CASSQDPIIGSGANVLTF.

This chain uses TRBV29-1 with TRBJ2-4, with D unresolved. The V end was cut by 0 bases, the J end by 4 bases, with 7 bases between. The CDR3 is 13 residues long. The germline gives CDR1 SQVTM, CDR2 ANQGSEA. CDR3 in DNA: TGCAGCGTTGAAGACGGCAGGAAAAACATTCAGTACTTC. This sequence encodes CSVEDGRKNIQYF.

In DNA form, the CDR3 reads TGTGCCAGCAGCGTTACCGGGACAGGGAGAGGGGAGCTGTTTTTT. Translating it yields CASSVTGTGRGELFF. V is TRBV9 and J is TRBJ2-2; TRBD1 matches 9 bases. This CDR3 contains 15 residues. V lost 2 bases and J lost 8; bases outside the gene matches: 7. Germline V gene sequence: CDR1 SGDLS, CDR2 YYNGEE.

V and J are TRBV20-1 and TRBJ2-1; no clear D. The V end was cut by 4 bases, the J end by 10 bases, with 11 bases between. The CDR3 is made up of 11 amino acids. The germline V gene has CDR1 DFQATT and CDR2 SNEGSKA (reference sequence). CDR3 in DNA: TGCAGTGCTATCCGACTCGGAGAGCAGTTCTTC. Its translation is CSAIRLGEQFF.

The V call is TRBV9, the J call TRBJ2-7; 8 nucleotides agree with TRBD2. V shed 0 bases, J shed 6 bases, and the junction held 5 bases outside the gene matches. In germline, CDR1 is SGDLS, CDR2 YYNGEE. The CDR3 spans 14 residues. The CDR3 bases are TGTGCCAGCAGCGTAGGGAGCGGGAGTCGCGAGCAGTACTTC. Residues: CASSVGSGSREQYF.

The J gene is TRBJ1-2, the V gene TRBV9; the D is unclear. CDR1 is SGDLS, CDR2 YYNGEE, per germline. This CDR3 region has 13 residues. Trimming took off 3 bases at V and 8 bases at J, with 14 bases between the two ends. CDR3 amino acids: CASSAGTQRGYTF. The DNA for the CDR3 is TGTGCCAGCAGCGCCGGAACCCAACGCGGCTACACCTTC.

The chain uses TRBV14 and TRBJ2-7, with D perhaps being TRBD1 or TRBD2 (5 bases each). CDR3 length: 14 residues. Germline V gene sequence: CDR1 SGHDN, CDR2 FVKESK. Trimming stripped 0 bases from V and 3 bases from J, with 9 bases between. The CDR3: CASSQEGRYYEQYF. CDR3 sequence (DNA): TGTGCCAGCAGCCAAGAGGGACGTTACTACGAGCAGTACTTC.

As DNA, the CDR3 is TGTGCCTGGAGTGTCCGAACCTACAGGGGTGACAATTCACCCCTCCACTTT. Translation gives CAWSVRTYRGDNSPLHF. V is TRBV30 and J is TRBJ1-6, with 7 bases identical to TRBD1. Germline V gene sequence: CDR1 GTSNPN, CDR2 SVGIG (reference sequence). This CDR3 comprises 17 residues. V gave up 0 bases and J gave up 7 bases; unmatched junction bases: 12.

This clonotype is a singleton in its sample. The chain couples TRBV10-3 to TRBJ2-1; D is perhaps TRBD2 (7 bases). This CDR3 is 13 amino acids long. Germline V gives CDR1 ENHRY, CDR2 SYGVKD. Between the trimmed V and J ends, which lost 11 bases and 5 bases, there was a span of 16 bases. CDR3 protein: CASGASGDNEQFF. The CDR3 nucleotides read TGTGCCTCAGGGGCTAGCGGAGACAATGAGCAGTTCTTC.

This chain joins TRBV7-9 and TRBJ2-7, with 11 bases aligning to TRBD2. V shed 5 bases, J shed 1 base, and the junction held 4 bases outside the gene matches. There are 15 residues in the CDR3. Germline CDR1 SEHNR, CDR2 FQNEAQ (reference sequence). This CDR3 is CASSKLAGASYEQYF. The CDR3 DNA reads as TGTGCCAGCAGCAAACTAGCGGGAGCGTCCTACGAGCAGTACTTC.

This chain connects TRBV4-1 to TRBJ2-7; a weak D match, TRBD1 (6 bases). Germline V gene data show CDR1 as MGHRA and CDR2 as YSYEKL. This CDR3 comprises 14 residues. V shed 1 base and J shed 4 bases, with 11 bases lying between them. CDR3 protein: CASSQADSLYEQYF. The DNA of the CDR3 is TGCGCCAGCAGCCAAGCGGACAGCCTTTACGAGCAGTACTTC.

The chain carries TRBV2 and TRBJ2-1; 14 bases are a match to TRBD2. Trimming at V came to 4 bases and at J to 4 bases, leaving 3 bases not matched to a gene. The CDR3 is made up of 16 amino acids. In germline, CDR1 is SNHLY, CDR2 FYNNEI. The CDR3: CASSGRTSGRYNEQFF. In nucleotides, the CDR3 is TGTGCCAGCAGTGGGCGGACTAGCGGGAGGTACAATGAGCAGTTCTTC.

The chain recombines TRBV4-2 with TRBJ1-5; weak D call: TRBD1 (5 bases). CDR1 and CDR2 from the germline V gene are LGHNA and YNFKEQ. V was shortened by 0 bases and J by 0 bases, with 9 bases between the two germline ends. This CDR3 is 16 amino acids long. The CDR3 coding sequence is TGTGCCAGCAGCCAAGAAGAGGGGTTTAGCAATCAGCCCCAGCATTTT. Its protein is CASSQEEGFSNQPQHF.